The 28 T cell receptor beta chains presented below share a single source sample, sequenced in a study of radiation and T cells in renal cell carcinoma. Time point noted: blood 4 weeks post-SBRT, at nephrectomy. Treatment of the sample: 15 Gy SBRT to primary tumor, nephrectomy 4 weeks later. Profiling relied on immunoSEQ multiplex PCR, and the TCRdb table lists in-frame clones only, not all of them. The table shows 80,000 or so clones, with 80% to 90% occurring only once. Sample: blood, taken from a patient whose treatment included radiotherapy and nephrectomy. The origin of the receptors is a woman aged 70-85 years with renal cell carcinoma.

This clone appeared once. The chain recombines TRBV5-4 with TRBJ1-1; TRBD1 might be the D (6 bases). Trimming removed 0 bases at V and 5 bases at J, with 17 bases between. This CDR3 has 16 residues. CDR1 is SGHNT, CDR2 YYREEE, per germline (reference sequence). The CDR3 sequence: CASSLDYSGGWTEAFF. The CDR3 coding sequence is TGTGCCAGCAGCTTGGATTATTCGGGGGGCTGGACTGAAGCTTTCTTT.

This sequence joins TRBV13 and TRBJ1-3; 8 positions match TRBD1. Trimming at V came to 1 base and at J to 2 bases, leaving 4 bases not matched to a gene. The germline V gene has CDR1 PRHDT and CDR2 FYEKMQ (reference sequence). There are 16 residues in the CDR3. This CDR3 is CASSLVTGGAGNTIYF. In DNA form, the CDR3 reads TGTGCCAGCAGCTTAGTAACAGGGGGTGCTGGAAACACCATATATTTT. Full variable domain (remainder filled in from reference TRBV13 and TRBJ1-3): AAGVIQSPRHLIKEKRETATLKCYPIPRHDTVYWYQQGPGQDPQFLISFYEKMQSDKGSIPDRFSAQQFSDYHSELNMSSLELGDSALYFCASSLVTGGAGNTIYFGEGSWLTVV.

In its sample, this clone was seen once. The V gene is TRBV29-1, the J gene TRBJ1-2; the D is unclear. Germline V lookup: CDR1 SQVTM, CDR2 ANQGSEA. V lost 5 bases and J 2 bases, leaving 18 bases between the germline ends. This CDR3 spans 15 amino acids. This CDR3 reads CSVSPHLLANYGYTF. The CDR3 DNA reads as TGCAGCGTTTCCCCACACCTCTTAGCCAACTATGGCTACACCTTC.

The rearrangement links TRBV19 to TRBJ2-5; 14 bases map to TRBD2. CDR3 length equals 16 residues. Germline lookup yields CDR1 LNHDA and CDR2 SQIVND (reference sequence). J lost 4 bases, V lost 5 bases, and 6 bases had no gene match. CDR3 protein: CASSQTSGGAGETQYF. The CDR3 bases are TGTGCCAGTAGTCAGACTAGCGGGGGGGCCGGAGAGACCCAGTACTTC.

This chain uses TRBV4-1 with TRBJ1-1; no firm D call. The CDR3 spans 19 residues. From germline, CDR1 is MGHRA and CDR2 YSYEKL. Trimming cost V 0 bases and J 1 base, with 21 bases left between them. The CDR3 region is CASSQDDVETANRNTEAFF. The CDR3 region has the DNA TGCGCCAGCAGCCAAGACGACGTGGAGACTGCTAACCGGAACACTGAAGCTTTCTTT.

V gene TRBV15 combines with J gene TRBJ1-1, with TRBD1 matching 10 bases. The trim removed 0 bases at V and 6 bases at J, leaving 4 bases unmatched. The germline V gene has CDR1 LNHNV and CDR2 YYDKDF (reference sequence). CDR3 length equals 15 residues. Here the CDR3 reads CATSREGQGPPEAFF. As DNA, the CDR3 is TGTGCCACCAGCAGAGAGGGACAGGGGCCCCCTGAAGCTTTCTTT. Based on the CDR3 plus reference TRBV15 and TRBJ1-1, the full variable domain is DAMVIQNPRYQVTQFGKPVTLSCSQTLNHNVMYWYQQKSSQAPKLLFHYYDKDFNNEADTPDNFQSRRPNTSFCFLDIRSPGLGDTAMYLCATSREGQGPPEAFFGQGTRLTVV.

The chain links TRBV6-1 to TRBJ2-1, with 7 nucleotides matching TRBD1. V dropped 6 bases and J dropped 4; count of bases not matched to a gene: 9. The CDR3 spans 15 residues. Germline CDR1 MNHNS, CDR2 SASEGT. The CDR3 bases are TGTGCCAGCAGCATCTCCGGGACAGAATACAATGAGCAGTTCTTC. It yields the protein CASSISGTEYNEQFF.

The genes are TRBV5-1 and TRBJ1-6; the D gene is possibly TRBD1 (5 bases). Per the germline V gene, CDR1 is SGHRS and CDR2 is YFSETQ. V shed 0 bases and J shed 5 bases, with 9 bases lying between them. This CDR3 region has 15 residues. The CDR3 coding sequence is TGCGCCAGCAGCTTGGCGGGGGGAAATAATTCACCCCTCCACTTT. It is translated as CASSLAGGNNSPLHF.

This clone has more than one count but fewer than ten. The rearrangement joins TRBV14 to TRBJ1-1; D is unresolved. Germline values: CDR1 SGHDN, CDR2 FVKESK. CDR3 length: 11 residues. Trimming left V 4 bases short and J 8 bases short, with 8 bases between. The CDR3 nucleotides are TGTGCCAGCAGCCCCAGATTAGAAGCTTTCTTT. Translating it yields CASSPRLEAFF.

This chain connects TRBV7-9 to TRBJ1-5; D remains unclear. From germline, CDR1 is SEHNR and CDR2 FQNEAQ (reference sequence). The V and J ends lost 1 base and 0 bases respectively, with 16 bases between them. The CDR3 contains 18 residues. The CDR3 reads CASSLGLGSSYSNQPQHF. As DNA, the CDR3 is TGTGCCAGCAGCTTAGGACTTGGGTCCAGTTATAGCAATCAGCCCCAGCATTTT.

The chain uses TRBV19 and TRBJ2-1; D is ambiguous. The CDR3 is made up of 11 amino acids. Per the germline V gene, CDR1 is LNHDA and CDR2 is SQIVND (reference sequence). V was cut by 7 bases and J by 8 bases, with 9 bases left in between. For the CDR3, the DNA is TGTGCCAGTACCCGACGGGATGAGCAGTTCTTC. Translated: CASTRRDEQFF.

The chain carries TRBV12-5 and TRBJ2-3; D possibly corresponds to TRBD2 (5 bases). CDR1 is LGHNT and CDR2 is FRNRAP in the germline V gene. CDR3 length equals 13 residues. V was cut by 1 base and J by 3 bases, with 5 bases left in between. CDR3 coding DNA: TGTGCTAGTGGTTTGGGAGGGACAGATACGCAGTATTTT. Amino acids: CASGLGGTDTQYF.

This clone turned up a few times. The chain links TRBV2 to TRBJ1-1; no clear D. V was clipped by 7 bases and J by 1 base, with 7 bases between them. This CDR3 has 12 amino acids. Germline values: CDR1 SNHLY, CDR2 FYNNEI. In DNA, the CDR3 is TGTGCCAGCATGAGAGGGAACACTGAAGCTTTCTTT. Amino acid sequence: CASMRGNTEAFF.

V usage is TRBV6-6 and J usage is TRBJ1-2, with 10 bases fitting TRBD1. Germline V gene data show CDR1 as MNHNY and CDR2 as SVGAGI (reference sequence). The CDR3 has 11 residues. The ends lost 5 bases at V and 14 bases at J; junction bases unmatched: 5. CDR3 in amino acids: CASSQGQGTTF. CDR3 nucleotides: TGTGCCAGCAGTCAGGGACAGGGGACAACCTTC.

The rearrangement uses TRBV5-1 and TRBJ2-6, with D possibly TRBD1 on 5 matching bases. V lost 0 bases to trimming and J lost 6 bases, with 10 bases between them. Germline assignment: CDR1 SGHRS and CDR2 YFSETQ. This CDR3 spans 15 amino acids. CDR3 DNA sequence: TGCGCCAGCAGCTTGGTTAGGGGTGAGGCCAACGTCCTGACTTTC. As protein: CASSLVRGEANVLTF. The variable domain in full, with the rest retrieved from reference TRBV5-1 and TRBJ2-6, is KAGVTQTPRYLIKTRGQQVTLSCSPISGHRSVSWYQQTPGQGLQFLFEYFSETQRNKGNFPGRFSGRQFSNSRSEMNVSTLELGDSALYLCASSLVRGEANVLTFGAGSRLTVL.

V and J are TRBV7-2 and TRBJ1-6; D is perhaps TRBD1 (5 bases). Germline V lookup: CDR1 SGHTA, CDR2 FQGNSA. V was cut by 1 base and J by 6 bases, with 10 bases left in between. CDR3 size: 15 residues. CDR3: CASSLGGQGNSPLHF. CDR3 in DNA: TGTGCCAGCAGCTTAGGCGGGCAGGGTAATTCACCCCTCCACTTT.

This sequence joins TRBV27 and TRBJ2-7; a weak D match, TRBD2 (5 bases). CDR1 and CDR2 (germline): MNHEY, SMNVEV (reference sequence). The CDR3 sequence is 13 residues long. V was clipped by 3 bases and J by 2 bases, with 8 bases between them. The CDR3 bases are TGTGCCAGCAGTTTCGCGGAGGCCTACGAGCAGTACTTC. Translated: CASSFAEAYEQYF.

This chain uses TRBV5-1 with TRBJ2-7, with a tentative D call TRBD2 (6 bases). This CDR3 spans 14 amino acids. Trimming stripped 3 bases from V and 5 bases from J, with 15 bases between. Germline CDR1 reads SGHRS; CDR2 reads YFSETQ. In DNA, the CDR3 is TGCGCCAGCAGCTCCGGAGGGCTAGCTAACGAGCAGTACTTC. It translates to CASSSGGLANEQYF.

The chain joins TRBV19 to TRBJ2-1, with 9 bases aligning to TRBD2. The CDR3 consists of 15 residues. With V trimmed by 6 bases and J by 5 bases, 8 bases remained unmatched. Germline V CDR1 and CDR2: LNHDA, SQIVND (reference sequence). The CDR3 sequence: CASSNSGGVNNEQFF. The CDR3 DNA reads TGTGCCAGTAGCAATAGCGGGGGTGTCAACAATGAGCAGTTCTTC.

The chain carries TRBV19 and TRBJ2-7; D might be TRBD1 or TRBD2, each matching 5 bases. The germline CDR1 and CDR2 sequences are LNHDA and SQIVND (reference sequence). Trimming removed 5 bases at V and 4 bases at J, with 6 bases between. The CDR3 runs to 11 residues. The CDR3 coding sequence is TGTGCCAGTAGTGGGGGTTACGAGCAGTACTTC. Protein: CASSGGYEQYF.

The sample holds one count of this clone. The chain has TRBV5-4 and TRBJ2-7; TRBD1 agrees at 11 bases. This CDR3 is built from 14 residues. CDR1 is SGHNT, CDR2 YYREEE, per germline (reference sequence). Unmatched junction bases numbered 5, after V lost 4 bases and J lost 5 bases. The DNA for the CDR3 is TGTGCCAGCAGCGGACAGGGGGCTTTCCACGAGCAGTACTTC. Translation gives CASSGQGAFHEQYF.

This sequence joins TRBV27 and TRBJ1-5, with unresolved D. V was cut by 4 bases and J by 3 bases, with 16 bases left in between. The CDR3 is 16 amino acids. Germline V lookup: CDR1 MNHEY, CDR2 SMNVEV (reference sequence). CDR3 DNA sequence: TGTGCCAGCAGTTCCCTCGACGCGGCCTACAATCAGCCCCAGCATTTT. Translated: CASSSLDAAYNQPQHF.

The gene calls are TRBV13 and TRBJ2-7, with a weak D call TRBD2 (6 bases). Germline V gene data show CDR1 as PRHDT and CDR2 as FYEKMQ (reference sequence). The ends were cut back, 1 base at V and 0 bases at J, with 10 bases in the middle. The CDR3 runs to 15 residues. This CDR3 is CASSLAGRSSYEQYF. In nucleotides, the CDR3 is TGTGCCAGCAGCTTAGCAGGGAGGAGCTCCTACGAGCAGTACTTC. Full variable domain (rest looked up from reference TRBV13 and TRBJ2-7): AAGVIQSPRHLIKEKRETATLKCYPIPRHDTVYWYQQGPGQDPQFLISFYEKMQSDKGSIPDRFSAQQFSDYHSELNMSSLELGDSALYFCASSLAGRSSYEQYFGPGTRLTVT.

J is TRBJ1-3 and V is TRBV30; D unclear. Trimming took off 1 base at V and 0 bases at J, with 10 bases between the two ends. Per the germline V gene, CDR1 is GTSNPN and CDR2 is SVGIG (reference sequence). The CDR3 has 15 amino acids. The CDR3 reads CAWSGRPNSGNTIYF. CDR3 DNA: TGTGCCTGGAGTGGACGGCCGAACTCTGGAAACACCATATATTTT.

The V and J genes are TRBV5-4 and TRBJ1-2; D is possibly TRBD1 (5 bases). Per germline, CDR1 SGHNT and CDR2 YYREEE (reference sequence). CDR3 length: 13 residues. The V end lost 4 bases, the J end lost 4 bases, and 11 bases lay between the germline ends. The DNA of the CDR3 is TGTGCCAGCAGCGGAGGGGATGGCTATGGCTACACCTTC. Amino acid sequence: CASSGGDGYGYTF.

This chain connects TRBV6-1 to TRBJ2-7; no firm D call. Per the germline V gene, CDR1 is MNHNS and CDR2 is SASEGT. V gave up 5 bases and J gave up 5 bases, with 13 bases separating them. The CDR3 length is 13 residues. For the CDR3, the DNA is TGTGCCAGCAGTCTGGCTGAAATCCACGAGCAGTACTTC. The encoded protein is CASSLAEIHEQYF.

The rearrangement joins TRBV19 to TRBJ1-3; 9 nucleotides line up with TRBD1. The germline CDR1 and CDR2 sequences are LNHDA and SQIVND (reference sequence). V was clipped by 4 bases and J by 2 bases; unmatched bases: 12. There are 18 residues in the CDR3. Here the CDR3 reads CASSTSGQGRRTGNTIYF. Written as DNA, the CDR3 is TGTGCCAGTAGTACCTCGGGACAGGGACGAAGAACTGGAAACACCATATATTTT. Combining the CDR3 with reference TRBV19 and TRBJ1-3 gives the whole variable domain DGGITQSPKYLFRKEGQNVTLSCEQNLNHDAMYWYRQDPGQGLRLIYYSQIVNDFQKGDIAEGYSVSREKKESFPLTVTSAQKNPTAFYLCASSTSGQGRRTGNTIYFGEGSWLTVV.

This clone has a single count. The V and J genes are TRBV7-6 and TRBJ2-3; possible D gene TRBD2, 6 bases. The CDR3 sequence is 14 residues long. The germline gives CDR1 SGHVS, CDR2 FNYEAQ. V shed 5 bases and J shed 4 bases, with 13 bases lying between them. CDR3 amino acids: CASSHGGQADTQYF. CDR3 bases: TGTGCCAGCAGCCACGGAGGGCAGGCAGATACGCAGTATTTT.